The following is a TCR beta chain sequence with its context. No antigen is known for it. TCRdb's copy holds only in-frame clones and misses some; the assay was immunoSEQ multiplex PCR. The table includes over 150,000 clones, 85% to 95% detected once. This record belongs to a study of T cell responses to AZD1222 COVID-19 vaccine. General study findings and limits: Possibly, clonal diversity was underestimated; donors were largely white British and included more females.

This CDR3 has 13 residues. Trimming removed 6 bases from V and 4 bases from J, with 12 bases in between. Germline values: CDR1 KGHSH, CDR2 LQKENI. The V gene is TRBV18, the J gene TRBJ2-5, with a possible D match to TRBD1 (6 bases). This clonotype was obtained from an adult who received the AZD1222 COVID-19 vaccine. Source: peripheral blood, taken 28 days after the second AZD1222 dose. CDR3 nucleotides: TGTGCCAGCTCCAGGGGAGTGGGAGAGACCCAGTACTTC. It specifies CASSRGVGETQYF.